This TCR beta chain was found in a study of blood T cell repertoires in COVID-19. Whole-study context: Spain, Italy and the United States supplied samples that represented acute and convalescent COVID-19.

The protocol was immunoSEQ multiplex PCR, while the TCRdb copy is restricted to in-frame clones and leaves out a portion. The repertoire includes around 440,000 clones, about 91% of them detected once, and around 13% sits in the top ten. Per the germline V gene, CDR1 is LNHDA and CDR2 is SQIVND (reference sequence). The CDR3 covers 14 residues. Trimming removed 8 bases at V and 0 bases at J, with 11 bases between. What was sequenced was peripheral blood. The chain carries TRBV19 and TRBJ1-5; D not certain. The TCR originated in a woman aged 50 to 65 with COVID-19, enrolled during active disease. Here the CDR3 reads CASVGLVSNQPQHF. In DNA, the CDR3 is TGTGCCAGTGTCGGACTTGTTAGCAATCAGCCCCAGCATTTT.